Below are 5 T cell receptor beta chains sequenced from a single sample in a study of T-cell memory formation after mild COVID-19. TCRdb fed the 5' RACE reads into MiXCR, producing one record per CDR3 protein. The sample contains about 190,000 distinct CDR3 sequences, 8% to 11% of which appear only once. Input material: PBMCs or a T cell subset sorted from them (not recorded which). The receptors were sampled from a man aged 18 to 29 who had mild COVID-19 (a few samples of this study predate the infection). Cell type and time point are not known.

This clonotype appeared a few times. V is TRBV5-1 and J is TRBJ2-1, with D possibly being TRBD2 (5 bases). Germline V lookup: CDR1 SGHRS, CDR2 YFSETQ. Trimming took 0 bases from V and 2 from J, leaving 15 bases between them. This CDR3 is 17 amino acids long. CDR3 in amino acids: CASSLVRETFTYNEQFF. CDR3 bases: TGCGCCAGCAGCTTGGTGAGGGAAACGTTCACCTACAATGAGCAGTTCTTC.

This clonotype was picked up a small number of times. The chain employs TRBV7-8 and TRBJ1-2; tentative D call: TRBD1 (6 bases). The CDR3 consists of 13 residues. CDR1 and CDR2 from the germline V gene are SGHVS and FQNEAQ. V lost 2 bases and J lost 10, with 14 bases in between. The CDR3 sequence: CASSLYGGPYYTF. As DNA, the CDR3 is TGTGCCAGCAGCTTATACGGGGGGCCCTACTACACCTTC. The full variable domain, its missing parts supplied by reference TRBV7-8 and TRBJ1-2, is GAGVSQSPRYKVAKRGQDVALRCDPISGHVSLFWYQQALGQGPEFLTYFQNEAQLDKSGLPSDRFFAERPEGSVSTLKIQRTQQEDSAVYLCASSLYGGPYYTFGSGTRLTVV.

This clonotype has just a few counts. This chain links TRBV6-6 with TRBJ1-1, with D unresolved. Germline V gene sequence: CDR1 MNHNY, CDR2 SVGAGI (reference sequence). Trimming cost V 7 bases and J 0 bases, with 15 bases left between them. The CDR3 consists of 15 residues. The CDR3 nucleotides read TGTGCCAGCACTCGGCAGATAAGACTGAACACTGAAGCTTTCTTT. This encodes CASTRQIRLNTEAFF.

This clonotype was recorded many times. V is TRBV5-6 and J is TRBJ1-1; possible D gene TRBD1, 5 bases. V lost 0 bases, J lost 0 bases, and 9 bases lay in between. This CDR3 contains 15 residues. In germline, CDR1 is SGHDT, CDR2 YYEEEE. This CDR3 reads CASSLEDRLNTEAFF. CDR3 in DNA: TGTGCCAGCAGCTTGGAAGACAGACTGAACACTGAAGCTTTCTTT.

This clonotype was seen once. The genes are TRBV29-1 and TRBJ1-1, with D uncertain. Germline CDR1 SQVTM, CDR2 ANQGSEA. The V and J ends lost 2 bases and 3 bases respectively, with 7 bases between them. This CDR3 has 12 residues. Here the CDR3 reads CSVERAYTEAFF. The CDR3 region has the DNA TGCAGCGTTGAAAGGGCCTACACTGAAGCTTTCTTT.